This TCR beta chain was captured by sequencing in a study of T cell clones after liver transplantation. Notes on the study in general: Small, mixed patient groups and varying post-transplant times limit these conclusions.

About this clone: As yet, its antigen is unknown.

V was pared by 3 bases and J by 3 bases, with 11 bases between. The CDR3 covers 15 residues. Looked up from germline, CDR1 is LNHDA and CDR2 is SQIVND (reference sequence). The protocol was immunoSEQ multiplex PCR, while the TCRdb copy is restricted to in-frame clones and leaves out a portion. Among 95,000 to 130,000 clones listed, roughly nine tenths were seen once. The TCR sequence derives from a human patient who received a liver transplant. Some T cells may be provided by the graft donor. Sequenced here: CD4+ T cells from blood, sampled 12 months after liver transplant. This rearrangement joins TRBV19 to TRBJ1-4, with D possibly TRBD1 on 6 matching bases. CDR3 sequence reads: CASSMQGWANEKLFF. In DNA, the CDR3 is TGTGCCAGTAGTATGCAGGGGTGGGCTAATGAAAAACTGTTTTTT.